This entry features one T cell receptor (beta chain) sequence. In preparing bulk TCR libraries, previously described methods and listed TCR primers were used. Using its own MiXCR run on the PCR reads, TCRdb lists one record per CDR3 protein. The sample lists under 600,000 distinct CDR3 sequences, approximately 25% occurring once. The data were taken from a study of molecular identifiers for immune sequencing clone quantification. Specimen: naive CD8+ T cells from blood, with Jurkat cell RNA spiked in. Subset here: FACS-sorted CD8+CD4-CCR7+CD45RA+ naive T cells. The TCR comes from a human donor in good health. Some libraries in this study had Jurkat cell RNA spiked in.

The DNA of the CDR3 is TGCGCCAGCAGCTTGGGGCAGGGTGTGACCTACGAGCAGTACTTC. It codes for CASSLGQGVTYEQYF. V usage is TRBV5-1 and J usage is TRBJ2-7; TRBD1 might be the D (5 bases). Trimming pared 0 bases from V and 2 bases from J, leaving 12 bases between. Germline loops: CDR1 SGHRS, CDR2 YFSETQ. The CDR3 has 15 residues.